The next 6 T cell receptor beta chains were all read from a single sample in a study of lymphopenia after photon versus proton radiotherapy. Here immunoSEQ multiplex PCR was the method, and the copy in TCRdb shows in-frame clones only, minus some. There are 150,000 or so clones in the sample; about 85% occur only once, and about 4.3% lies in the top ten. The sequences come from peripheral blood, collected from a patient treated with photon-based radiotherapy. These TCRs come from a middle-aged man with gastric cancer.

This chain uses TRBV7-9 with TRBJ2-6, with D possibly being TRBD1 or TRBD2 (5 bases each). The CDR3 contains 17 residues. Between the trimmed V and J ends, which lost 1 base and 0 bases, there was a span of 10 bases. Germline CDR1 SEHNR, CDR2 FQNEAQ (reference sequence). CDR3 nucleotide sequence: TGTGCCAGCAGCTTAGTGGGACGGACCTCTGGGGCCAACGTCCTGACTTTC. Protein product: CASSLVGRTSGANVLTF.

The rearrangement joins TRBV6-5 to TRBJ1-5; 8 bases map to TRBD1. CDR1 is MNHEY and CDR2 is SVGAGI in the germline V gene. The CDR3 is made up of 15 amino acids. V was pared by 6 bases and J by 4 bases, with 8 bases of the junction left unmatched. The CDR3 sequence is CASSLRTGSNQPQHF. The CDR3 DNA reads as TGTGCCAGCAGCCTTCGGACAGGGTCAAATCAGCCCCAGCATTTT.

The CDR3 DNA follows: TGTGCCAGCGAGGGCTCCAACTACGAGCAGTACTTC. It yields the protein CASEGSNYEQYF. The gene calls are TRBV2 and TRBJ2-7; D possibly corresponds to TRBD2 (5 bases). This CDR3 contains 12 residues. Germline V gives CDR1 SNHLY, CDR2 FYNNEI. Trimming took 8 bases from V and 3 from J, leaving 11 bases between them.

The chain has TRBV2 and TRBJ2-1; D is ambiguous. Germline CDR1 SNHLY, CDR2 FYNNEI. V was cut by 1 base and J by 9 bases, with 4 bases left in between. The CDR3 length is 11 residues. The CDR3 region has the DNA TGTGCCAGCAGTGAAGGCGGTGAGCAGTTCTTC. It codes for CASSEGGEQFF.

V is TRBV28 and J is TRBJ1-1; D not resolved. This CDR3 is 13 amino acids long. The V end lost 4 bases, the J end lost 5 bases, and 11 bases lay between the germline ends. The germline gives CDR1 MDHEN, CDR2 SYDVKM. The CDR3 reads CASSSHGETEAFF. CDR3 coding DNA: TGTGCCAGCAGTTCCCACGGGGAAACTGAAGCTTTCTTT. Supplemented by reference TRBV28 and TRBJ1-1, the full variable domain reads DVKVTQSSRYLVKRTGEKVFLECVQDMDHENMFWYRQDPGLGLRLIYFSYDVKMKEKGDIPEGYSVSREKKERFSLILESASTNQTSMYLCASSSHGETEAFFGQGTRLTVV.

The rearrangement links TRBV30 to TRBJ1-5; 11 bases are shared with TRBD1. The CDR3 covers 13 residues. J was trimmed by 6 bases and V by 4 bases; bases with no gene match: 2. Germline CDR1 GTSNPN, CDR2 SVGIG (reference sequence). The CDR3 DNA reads TGTGCCTGGACCGGGACAGGGGGTCAGCCCCAGCATTTT. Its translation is CAWTGTGGQPQHF.